This is a list of T cell receptor beta chains from one sample in a study of blood T cell repertoires in COVID-19. Sequencing was performed with immunoSEQ multiplex PCR; in TCRdb, only in-frame clones are kept and a portion is missing. The sample holds 130,000 to 150,000 clones, around 87% seen once. Sequences were obtained from PBMCs or T cells enriched from blood (not recorded which). The receptor source for this set is a woman aged 25 to 39 with acute COVID-19. Both conserved end residues are part of each CDR3. The order of the fields is D gene, J gene, V gene, clone size, CDR3 DNA, CDR3 protein. The D gene is left open where the match is weak. Some rows have no size entry. The others give once, few or many, or a class for an expanded clone.

>-|TRBJ2-1|TRBV19|-
TGTGCCAGTAGTCCCCTACCCCGGGGGAACTACTACAATGAGCAGTTCTTC
CASSPLPRGNYYNEQFF
>-|TRBJ1-1|TRBV19|-
TGTGCCAGTAGCTCCTCCCTTTCTGAAGCTTTCTTT
CASSSSLSEAFF
>TRBD2|TRBJ2-3|TRBV29-1|-
TGCAGCGTAACGGGAGGGACACGCACAGATACGCAGTATTTT
CSVTGGTRTDTQYF
>-|TRBJ2-3|TRBV20-1|-
TGCAGTGCTAGTCTTAAGGGGCTCTCCTCCCCAGATACGCAGTATTTT
CSASLKGLSSPDTQYF
>TRBD2|TRBJ2-3|TRBV27|-
TGTGCCAGCAGTCCTGTAGCGGGAGGGCATCAGGATACGCAGTATTTT
CASSPVAGGHQDTQYF
>-|TRBJ2-7|TRBV7-3|-
TGTGCCAGCAGCTTGGGGGGTGTCTACGAGCAGTACTTC
CASSLGGVYEQYF
>TRBD1|TRBJ1-2|TRBV4-3|once
TGCGCCAGCAGCCCGGGACAGGGTAAGAACTATGGCTACACCTTC
CASSPGQGKNYGYTF
>TRBD1|TRBJ1-6|TRBV11-2|-
TGTGCCAGCAGCCCCAGGACAGGGTTCGTCTCACCCCTCCACTTT
CASSPRTGFVSPLHF
>TRBD2|TRBJ2-2|TRBV5-1|-
TGCGCCAGCAGCCCTGGGGGACTACAGCATCGGTCGAACACCGGGGAGCTGTTTTTT
CASSPGGLQHRSNTGELFF
>-|TRBJ1-4|TRBV19|-
TGTGCCAGTACCCAGTCAGGGAGGTCCGTTGGGAGACTGTTTTTT
CASTQSGRSVGRLFF
>-|TRBJ2-7|TRBV11-2|-
TGTGCCAGCAGTATTAGGGGGGGAGACGAGCAGTACTTC
CASSIRGGDEQYF
>-|TRBJ1-1|TRBV10-3|-
TGTGCCATCAGTGAGTCCCAGGTGAACACTGAAGCTTTCTTT
CAISESQVNTEAFF
>-|TRBJ1-3|TRBV27|-
TGTGCCAGCAGTCCGTCGTCGGGGGAGAAGGTAAACACCATATATTTT
CASSPSSGEKVNTIYF
>-|TRBJ2-2|TRBV21-1|-
TGTGCCAGCACTACCAATAGGAGGGCGGGAGCCGGGTATCCCGGGGAGCTGTTTTTT
CASTTNRRAGAGYPGELFF
>-|TRBJ1-2|TRBV4-3|once
TGCGCCAGCAGCCAAGATCTTTATGGGGGCTACTATGGCTACACCTTC
CASSQDLYGGYYGYTF
>-|TRBJ2-7|TRBV11-2|-
TGTGCCAGCAGCTTAGATGTCTCCTCCTACGAGCAGTACTTC
CASSLDVSSYEQYF
>-|TRBJ1-2|TRBV27|-
TGTGCCAGCAGTTTTGGGGCGGGGGCTGCCTATGGCTACACCTTC
CASSFGAGAAYGYTF
>-|TRBJ1-1|TRBV7-9|-
TGTGCCAGCAGCTTCCCCCCTGACACTGAAGCTTTCTTT
CASSFPPDTEAFF
>TRBD1|TRBJ1-2|TRBV2|once
TGTGCCAGCATTGCCAGACAGGGGTCTCCTGGCTACACCTTC
CASIARQGSPGYTF
>TRBD1|TRBJ1-2|TRBV10-3|-
TGTGCCATCAGTGAGGGGACAGGGGTGGATTATGGCTACACCTTC
CAISEGTGVDYGYTF
>TRBD1|TRBJ1-1|TRBV20-1|-
TGCAGTGCTAGTAAACAGGGGACTGAAGCTTTCTTT
CSASKQGTEAFF
>-|TRBJ2-2|TRBV7-3|-
TGTGCCAGCACGCGACGGGAGTCGTCGTTTATCGGGGAGCTGTTTTTT
CASTRRESSFIGELFF
>-|TRBJ2-1|TRBV27|-
TGTGCCAGCAGTTTCGAGTTGGGGTCGGGGAGGCCCTCCTACAATGAGCAGTTCTTC
CASSFELGSGRPSYNEQFF
>-|TRBJ1-2|TRBV5-1|-
TGCGCCAGCAGCCCCCTGGGTCTAGACCTCTATGGCTACACCTTC
CASSPLGLDLYGYTF
>-|TRBJ1-2|TRBV9|-
TGTGCCAGCAGCGAGGCGTCCCCGGACGGACAACCTAACTATGGCTACACCTTC
CASSEASPDGQPNYGYTF
>TRBD1|TRBJ2-1|TRBV4-3|-
TGCGCCAGCAGCCAAGTCCTTGGGACAGGGGGCGTAAGCGCCAGCAATGAGCAGTTCTTC
CASSQVLGTGGVSASNEQFF
>-|TRBJ2-1|TRBV4-2|-
TGTGCCAGCAGCCAAGATCTTGGAGGGAGTGGGTACAATGAGCAGTTCTTC
CASSQDLGGSGYNEQFF
>TRBD1|TRBJ1-3|TRBV5-6|-
TGTGCCAGCAGCTCGGGACAGATAGGAAACACCATATATTTT
CASSSGQIGNTIYF
>TRBD1|TRBJ1-3|TRBV7-2|-
TGTGCCAGCAGCTTGGGACAGGTTCCTGGAAACACCATATATTTT
CASSLGQVPGNTIYF
>-|TRBJ2-7|TRBV7-2|-
TGTGCCAGCAGCATCACTAGTTCTTCCTACGAGCAGTACTTC
CASSITSSSYEQYF
>TRBD1|TRBJ2-2|TRBV7-2|-
TGTGCCAGCAGCTTAGTGACAGGGGCCGCCGGGGAGCTGTTTTTT
CASSLVTGAAGELFF
>-|TRBJ1-1|TRBV27|-
TGTGCCAGCAGTTTATCAGGGGCAGTGTCCGCTGAAGCTTTCTTT
CASSLSGAVSAEAFF
>-|TRBJ1-5|TRBV7-2|-
TGTGCCAGCAGCTTAGGGTATCTAAGCAATCAGCCCCAGCATTTT
CASSLGYLSNQPQHF
>TRBD2|TRBJ2-3|TRBV19|-
TGTGCCACCATAGCGGGAAAGGGGCCAGATACGCAGTATTTT
CATIAGKGPDTQYF
>TRBD2|TRBJ2-3|TRBV4-3|-
TGCGCCAGCAGCCAAGATCTTTTCGGGGAGGGCGAGAAAGATACGCAGTATTTT
CASSQDLFGEGEKDTQYF
>TRBD1|TRBJ2-5|TRBV19|once
TGTGCCAGTACCGCGGGCGATACAGGGGTAGAGACCCAGTACTTC
CASTAGDTGVETQYF
>-|TRBJ2-1|TRBV13|-
TGTGCCAGCAGCGGCCCCCCTTTGCAAACCTCCTACAATGAGCAGTTCTTC
CASSGPPLQTSYNEQFF
>-|TRBJ1-2|TRBV4-2|-
TGTGCCAGCAGCCAAGATTTTGGACAGATTTTCTATGACTACACCTTC
CASSQDFGQIFYDYTF
>TRBD1|TRBJ2-7|TRBV27|-
TGTGCCAGCAGCCCCGGGGACAGCTCCTACGAGCAGTACTTC
CASSPGDSSYEQYF
>TRBD2|TRBJ2-1|TRBV4-1|once
TGCGCCAGCAGCGTGCGACTAGCTCCCCCCTACAATGAGCAGTTCTTC
CASSVRLAPPYNEQFF
>-|TRBJ1-1|TRBV19|-
TGTGCCAGTAGTCCAGGGTTTGGCGCTTTCTTT
CASSPGFGAFF
>TRBD2|TRBJ2-1|TRBV13|once
TGTGCCAGCAGCTTAATGCGGGAGGCAAACGAGCAGTTCTTC
CASSLMREANEQFF
>-|TRBJ1-4|TRBV18|once
TGTGCCAGCTCACCACTGCAGGAGGATGAAAAACTGTTTTTT
CASSPLQEDEKLFF
>-|TRBJ1-6|TRBV27|once
TGTGCCAGCAGTTTTAACGGGAATAATTCACCCCTCCACTTT
CASSFNGNNSPLHF
>-|TRBJ1-1|TRBV27|-
TGTGCCAGCAGTTTTTCGGCAGGCGAGATGAACACTGAAGCTTTCTTT
CASSFSAGEMNTEAFF
>-|TRBJ1-6|TRBV28|-
TGTGCCAGCAGCCAAAGGGGGTCCTATAATTCACCCCTCCACTTT
CASSQRGSYNSPLHF
>TRBD2|TRBJ2-7|TRBV7-2|-
TGTGCCAGCAGCCCCCCGGGACTAGCGGGAGGCGAGCAGTACTTC
CASSPPGLAGGEQYF
>TRBD1|TRBJ2-7|TRBV6-1|once
TGTGCCAGCAGTGAAGCTCAGGGGGCTTCAGGCGAGCAGTACTTC
CASSEAQGASGEQYF
>-|TRBJ1-2|TRBV5-5|-
TGTGCCAGCAGCCAAGGGGACTTTGCCTATGGCTACACCTTC
CASSQGDFAYGYTF
>-|TRBJ1-2|TRBV18|-
TGTGCCAGCTCACCACCGAGTCAAATTGGCTACACCTTC
CASSPPSQIGYTF
>TRBD1|TRBJ1-2|TRBV12-3/TRBV12-4|-
TGTGCCAGCAGACCTCAGGGGGCGTATGGCTACACCTTC
CASRPQGAYGYTF
>-|TRBJ2-7|TRBV5-1|-
TGCGCCAGCAGCCCGGACTCGACTCTTGACGAGCAGTACTTC
CASSPDSTLDEQYF
>-|TRBJ2-7|TRBV21-1|-
TGTGCCAGCAGCAAGCCGACAGGGCCCTACGAGCAGTACTTC
CASSKPTGPYEQYF
>TRBD1|TRBJ2-5|TRBV19|-
TGTGCCAGTCAGTCGGTGGCAGGGGGCGTCGGGACCCAGTACTTC
CASQSVAGGVGTQYF
>-|TRBJ2-2|TRBV4-1|-
TGCGCCAGCAGCCAAATCGGGTCGGCGTTGAACACCGGGGAGCTGTTTTTT
CASSQIGSALNTGELFF
>-|TRBJ1-2|TRBV28|-
TGTGCCAGCAGTTTATTGGACTTTAACTATGGCTACACCTTC
CASSLLDFNYGYTF
>TRBD1|TRBJ1-2|TRBV5-4|-
TGTGCCAGCAGCGACGGACAGGGGGTCTATGGCTACACCTTC
CASSDGQGVYGYTF